Listed below are T cell receptor beta chains from one sample, sequenced in a study of T cell repertoires in cytomegalovirus infection. Using its own MiXCR run on the reads, TCRdb lists one record per CDR3 protein. The profile covers 400,000 or so distinct CDR3 sequences, with approximately 33% appearing a single time and roughly an eighth taken by the ten largest. The sample comprised PBMCs. These receptors were obtained from a human donor in good health (CMV status not recorded). Some clones in this sample may be carry-over from other donors' samples. CDR3s include the opening cysteine and the closing phenylalanine or tryptophan. The D gene is left open where the match is weak. The size of a clone is reported for some rows only, either as once, few or many, or as a class for expanded clones.

size	D	J	V	CDR3	DNA
few	-	TRBJ2-7	TRBV6-2/TRBV6-3	CASRRGRNSYEQYF	TGTGCCAGTCGACGGGGACGCAACTCCTACGAGCAGTACTTC
-	TRBD1	TRBJ2-1	TRBV12-5	CASGLGDRGPYNEQFF	TGTGCTAGTGGTTTGGGGGACAGGGGCCCCTACAATGAGCAGTTCTTC
-	TRBD2	TRBJ2-1	TRBV28	CASSQAGGPSSYNEQFF	TGTGCCAGCAGCCAGGCGGGGGGCCCGAGCTCCTACAATGAGCAGTTCTTC
few	TRBD2	TRBJ2-3	TRBV6-4	CASSEDGGGEPDTQYF	TGTGCCAGCAGTGAAGACGGCGGGGGGGAGCCAGATACGCAGTATTTT
-	TRBD2	TRBJ2-1	TRBV7-7	CASSLEERGGQSEQFF	TGTGCCAGCAGCTTAGAAGAGCGGGGGGGCCAGAGTGAGCAGTTCTTC
-	-	TRBJ2-7	TRBV7-6	CAAGQTYYEQYF	TGTGCAGCAGGGCAGACCTACTACGAGCAGTACTTC
few	-	TRBJ2-7	TRBV28	CASSFPRSGQNEQYF	TGTGCCAGCAGTTTCCCCCGCAGCGGACAGAACGAGCAGTACTTC
-	-	TRBJ1-4	TRBV12-3/TRBV12-4	CASTPVGGTNEKLFF	TGTGCCAGCACCCCCGTTGGAGGGACTAATGAAAAACTGTTTTTT
-	-	TRBJ1-1	TRBV28	CATTRLFAGNTEAFF	TGTGCCACCACCAGGCTCTTCGCAGGGAACACTGAAGCTTTCTTT
-	-	TRBJ1-2	TRBV7-3	CASSLVAGNGGYTF	TGTGCCAGCAGCTTAGTTGCGGGGAACGGTGGCTACACCTTC
-	-	TRBJ1-6	TRBV7-9	CASILAQGDNSPLHF	TGTGCCAGCATCTTAGCGCAGGGCGATAATTCACCCCTCCACTTT
many	-	TRBJ2-3	TRBV27	CASSFSVSTDTQYF	TGTGCCAGCAGTTTCTCAGTGAGCACAGATACGCAGTATTTT